Presented here are 18 T cell receptor beta chains from one specimen sequenced in a study of blood T cell repertoires in COVID-19 (TCRdb year 2020). The library was obtained by the immunoSEQ multiplex PCR assay. What TCRdb holds here is the immuneACCESS table cut down to in-frame rearrangements. Part of the clones is not present; checked against another copy, under half of the missing clones reflect an unresolved V gene, and the others are unexplained. This sample comprises approximately 40,000 clones, about 88% of them detected only once. Of the sample, around 15% is held by the ten largest clones. Material: peripheral blood. These receptors were collected from a human donor in a cohort sampled during active COVID-19.

About this clone: Sequence at one end of the junction differs from germline and may be a read error. V and J are TRBV5-5 and TRBJ2-5, with 9 bases aligning to TRBD2. The CDR3 contains 15 residues. Per the germline V gene, CDR1 is SGHKS and CDR2 is YYEKEE (reference sequence). As DNA, the CDR3 is TGTGCCAGTAGCTGGGGCGGGGGGGCCCAAGAGACCCAGTACTTC. Translating gives CASSWGGGAQETQYF.

This chain links TRBV3-1 (or the pseudogene TRBV3-2) with TRBJ2-3; 11 nucleotides line up with TRBD1. J was trimmed by 4 bases and V by 4 bases; bases with no gene match: 10. The CDR3 contains 17 residues. Germline V gives CDR1 LGHDT, CDR2 YNNKEL (reference sequence). CDR3 coding DNA: TGTGCCAGCAGCCTGGGGGACAGGGGGACGGGGGCAGATACGCAGTATTTT. Protein sequence: CASSLGDRGTGADTQYF.

The chain employs TRBV25-1 and TRBJ2-1; maybe TRBD1 (6 bases). V lost 1 base and J 4 bases, leaving 11 bases between the germline ends. In germline, CDR1 is MGHDK, CDR2 SYGVNS. The CDR3 runs to 15 residues. The CDR3 region is CASSESLGAYNEQFF. In DNA form, the CDR3 reads TGTGCCAGCAGTGAATCTCTGGGGGCGTACAATGAGCAGTTCTTC.

The chain is built from TRBV9 and TRBJ2-3; the match to TRBD2 covers 9 bases. The CDR3 sequence is 15 residues long. J lost 2 bases, V lost 3 bases, and 4 bases had no gene match. The V gene's germline CDR1 is SGDLS and CDR2 YYNGEE. CDR3 region: CASSASGGHTDTQYF. CDR3 in DNA: TGTGCCAGCAGCGCGAGCGGGGGGCACACAGATACGCAGTATTTT.

The chain employs TRBV5-4 and TRBJ2-5; 9 nucleotides line up with TRBD2. V lost 2 bases, J lost 5 bases, and 4 bases stayed unmatched. Per the germline V gene, CDR1 is SGHNT and CDR2 is YYREEE (reference sequence). The CDR3 has 14 amino acids. CDR3 DNA sequence: TGTGCCAGCAGCTTAGCGGGGGGTCTGGAGACCCAGTACTTC. Its translation: CASSLAGGLETQYF.

This sequence joins TRBV5-6 and TRBJ2-3; possibly TRBD1 for D (5 bases). The V end was cut by 4 bases, the J end by 5 bases, with 17 bases between. Germline CDR1 is SGHDT and CDR2 is YYEEEE. This CDR3 spans 15 amino acids. The DNA of the CDR3 is TGTGCCAGCAGCCAGGTGGGGCAGTCCGAAGATACGCAGTATTTT. Translating gives CASSQVGQSEDTQYF.

CDR3 in amino acids: CASSPPSGGKYNEQFF. CDR3 sequence (DNA): TGTGCCAGCTCACCACCTAGCGGGGGGAAATACAATGAGCAGTTCTTC. The chain links TRBV18 to TRBJ2-1, with 10 nucleotides matching TRBD2. The CDR3 loop spans 16 amino acids. Germline V gene data show CDR1 as KGHSH and CDR2 as LQKENI. V trimming: 0 bases; J trimming: 4 bases; junction bases outside the gene matches: 3.

The gene calls are TRBV7-6 and TRBJ2-5; TRBD2 matches at 10 bases. CDR1 is SGHVS, CDR2 FNYEAQ, per germline. V dropped 3 bases and J dropped 2; count of bases not matched to a gene: 6. The CDR3 loop spans 16 amino acids. The CDR3 reads CASSFLPSGGQETQYF. For the CDR3, the DNA is TGTGCCAGCAGCTTTTTGCCTAGCGGGGGACAAGAGACCCAGTACTTC.

The chain combines TRBV11-2 with TRBJ2-7, with D perhaps TRBD2 (6 bases). V shed 2 bases and J shed 1 base, with 9 bases lying between them. The CDR3 runs to 14 residues. Germline lookup yields CDR1 SGHAT and CDR2 FQNNGV. The CDR3 bases are TGTGCCAGCAGCTTATTCCGGGGGTCCTACGAGCAGTACTTC. It encodes CASSLFRGSYEQYF.

This sequence joins TRBV5-6 and TRBJ2-7; tentatively, D is TRBD2 (5 bases). This CDR3 spans 14 amino acids. V lost 1 base and J 9 bases, leaving 17 bases between the germline ends. CDR1 and CDR2 from the germline V gene are SGHDT and YYEEEE. This chain's CDR3 is CASSLWLAGAGQYF. DNA for the CDR3: TGTGCCAGCAGCTTGTGGCTAGCAGGAGCCGGGCAGTACTTC.

V usage is TRBV6-1 and J usage is TRBJ1-1; D gene ambiguous. Germline V gene lookup returns CDR1 MNHNS and CDR2 SASEGT. V gave up 1 base and J gave up 5 bases, with 11 bases separating them. This CDR3 is 14 amino acids long. This CDR3 is CASSEGGPGTEAFF. The CDR3 DNA reads TGTGCCAGCAGTGAAGGAGGGCCGGGGACTGAAGCTTTCTTT.

V is TRBV18 and J is TRBJ2-2; 8 bases agree with TRBD1. The junction had 4 bases not matched to a gene; V was cut back by 3 bases and J by 1 base. The CDR3 totals 16 residues. Germline V gives CDR1 KGHSH, CDR2 LQKENI. The CDR3 spells CASSPSGGLNTGELFF. The CDR3 region has the DNA TGTGCCAGCTCACCTTCAGGGGGCCTGAACACCGGGGAGCTGTTTTTT.

Written as DNA, the CDR3 is TGTGCCAGCTCACAGGGACAGGGGTTCCACGAGCAGTACTTC. Encoded protein: CASSQGQGFHEQYF. The V call is TRBV18, the J call TRBJ2-7, with TRBD1 matching over 10 bases. The CDR3 runs to 14 residues. Germline loops: CDR1 KGHSH, CDR2 LQKENI. The junction had 5 bases not matched to a gene; V was cut back by 4 bases and J by 5 bases.

This clone has just one count. The chain couples TRBV5-1 to TRBJ1-2; no clear D gene. V shed 4 bases and J shed 11 bases, with 21 bases lying between them. The CDR3 runs to 14 residues. Germline V gene data show CDR1 as SGHRS and CDR2 as YFSETQ. The DNA of the CDR3 is TGCGCCAGCAGCGATCGGGGAGGACCGGACCAATACACCTTC. Protein sequence: CASSDRGGPDQYTF.

Concerning this clone itself: Other DNA sequences in this sample translate to the same CDR3. The genes are TRBV9 and TRBJ1-4; 8 bases match TRBD1. In germline, CDR1 is SGDLS, CDR2 YYNGEE. CDR3 length: 14 residues. Unmatched junction bases numbered 7, after V lost 4 bases and J lost 8 bases. The DNA of the CDR3 is TGTGCCAGCAGCCACGACAGGGGTGGGGAAAAACTGTTTTTT. Its protein product is CASSHDRGGEKLFF.

The rearrangement uses TRBV5-5 and TRBJ1-6; D gene ambiguous. This CDR3 has 15 residues. Per the germline V gene, CDR1 is SGHKS and CDR2 is YYEKEE (reference sequence). Trimming took off 0 bases at V and 5 bases at J, with 9 bases between the two ends. The CDR3: CASSLGPGDNSPLHF. Written as DNA, the CDR3 is TGTGCCAGCAGCTTGGGACCGGGAGATAATTCACCCCTCCACTTT.

The gene calls are TRBV18 and TRBJ1-2; D is uncertain. With 0 bases removed from V and 8 bases from J, the gap between germline ends came to 13 bases. Germline loops: CDR1 KGHSH, CDR2 LQKENI. CDR3 length equals 14 residues. The CDR3, as DNA: TGTGCCAGCTCACCACCGAGTCAACCTCCGGGCTACACCTTC. It is translated as CASSPPSQPPGYTF.

The chain combines TRBV7-3 with TRBJ2-5; a possible D gene is TRBD1 (5 bases). The germline V and J ends were trimmed by 1 base and 5 bases, with 11 bases remaining between them. The CDR3 runs 14 residues. CDR1 is SGHTA and CDR2 is FQGTGA in the germline V gene. Here the CDR3 reads CASSLNGARETQYF. CDR3 nucleotides: TGTGCCAGCAGCTTAAATGGGGCCCGGGAGACCCAGTACTTC.